Each of the 32 T cell receptor beta chains below was sequenced from the same sample in a study of shared clonotypes between healthy human individuals. Generated by immunoSEQ multiplex PCR, the TCRdb table keeps only in-frame clones and is missing some. Of around 320,000 clones listed, 80% to 90% are singletons. The material sequenced was memory CD8+ T cells sorted from blood. The sample's subset: CD45RO+ cells pooled with CCR7-negative TemRA cells. These receptors came from a man aged 18 to 29 in good health.

The chain joins TRBV27 to TRBJ1-1; a weak D match, TRBD1 (6 bases). V was shortened by 0 bases and J by 8 bases, with 16 bases between the two germline ends. The CDR3 is 15 residues long. CDR1 is MNHEY, CDR2 SMNVEV, per germline (reference sequence). The CDR3 loop is CASSLSGVGGLEAFF. As DNA, the CDR3 is TGTGCCAGCAGTTTATCGGGGGTAGGGGGATTAGAAGCTTTCTTT.

The rearrangement joins TRBV10-3 to TRBJ2-3; 10 bases line up with TRBD1. Trimming took 0 bases from V and 1 from J; bases not matched to a gene: 7. Germline assignment: CDR1 ENHRY and CDR2 SYGVKD. The CDR3 contains 18 residues. CDR3 residues: CAISESLGGTGGTDTQYF. CDR3 nucleotide sequence: TGTGCCATCAGTGAGTCCCTAGGGGGGACAGGGGGCACAGATACGCAGTATTTT.

The gene calls are TRBV30 and TRBJ2-1; D may be TRBD2 (6 bases). Germline loops: CDR1 GTSNPN, CDR2 SVGIG (reference sequence). Trimming stripped 3 bases from V and 6 bases from J, with 12 bases between. CDR3 size: 13 residues. The CDR3 DNA sequence: TGTGCCTGGAGGGTCCGGGACTTCAATGAGCAGTTCTTC. Protein: CAWRVRDFNEQFF.

V and J are TRBV7-9 and TRBJ1-1; 7 nucleotides align to TRBD1. Germline CDR1 is SEHNR and CDR2 is FQNEAQ (reference sequence). J lost 3 bases, V lost 6 bases, and 1 base had no gene match. The CDR3 has 12 residues. The CDR3 loop is CASRGGDTEAFF. Here the CDR3 DNA reads TGTGCCAGCAGAGGGGGCGACACTGAAGCTTTCTTT.

A word on this clone: Distinct nucleotide sequences in the sample also encode this CDR3. V is TRBV7-6 and J is TRBJ2-7; D unclear. Germline V gives CDR1 SGHVS, CDR2 FNYEAQ. With 0 bases removed from V and 1 base from J, the gap between germline ends came to 4 bases. This CDR3 comprises 13 residues. The CDR3 loop reads CASSLADSYEQYF. DNA of the CDR3: TGTGCCAGCAGCTTAGCGGATTCCTACGAGCAGTACTTC.

This chain uses TRBV2 with TRBJ2-1; possible D gene TRBD2, 5 bases. Germline CDR1 and CDR2: SNHLY and FYNNEI. This CDR3 spans 13 amino acids. The ends were cut back, 5 bases at V and 2 bases at J, with 7 bases in the middle. CDR3: CASSTSPYNEQFF. DNA of the CDR3: TGTGCCAGCAGTACTAGTCCCTACAATGAGCAGTTCTTC. Full variable domain (remainder filled in from reference TRBV2 and TRBJ2-1): EPEVTQTPSHQVTQMGQEVILRCVPISNHLYFYWYRQILGQKVEFLVSFYNNEISEKSEIFDDQFSVERPDGSNFTLKIRSTKLEDSAMYFCASSTSPYNEQFFGPGTRLTVL.

This chain joins TRBV5-1 and TRBJ2-1, with 7 bases that match TRBD1. The CDR3 is made up of 17 amino acids. The germline V gene has CDR1 SGHRS and CDR2 YFSETQ. V shed 3 bases, J shed 4 bases, and the junction held 13 bases outside the gene matches. The CDR3 bases are TGCGCCAGCAGCTCAGACCTAGACAGGGACGGTTACAATGAGCAGTTCTTC. Translation: CASSSDLDRDGYNEQFF.

The chain combines TRBV5-1 with TRBJ2-1; D is uncertain. Germline V gene lookup returns CDR1 SGHRS and CDR2 YFSETQ. V was cut by 5 bases and J by 4 bases, with 16 bases left in between. The CDR3 runs 15 residues. The CDR3: CASSLSSPIYNEQFF. The CDR3 DNA follows: TGCGCCAGCAGTCTTAGCAGCCCTATTTACAATGAGCAGTTCTTC.

V is TRBV9 and J is TRBJ1-3, with TRBD1 identical over 8 bases. The CDR3 is 15 amino acids. Germline V CDR1 and CDR2: SGDLS, YYNGEE. V lost 0 bases, J lost 3 bases, and 2 bases stayed unmatched. DNA of the CDR3: TGTGCCAGCAGCGTAGAGACAGGGGTTGGAAACACCATATATTTT. This gives the protein CASSVETGVGNTIYF.

The chain combines TRBV10-3 with TRBJ1-2; 8 nucleotides align to TRBD1. The ends lost 10 bases at V and 3 bases at J; junction bases unmatched: 10. Looked up from germline, CDR1 is ENHRY and CDR2 is SYGVKD. CDR3 length: 14 residues. The CDR3 protein is CASSRDRTYYGYTF. The DNA for the CDR3 is TGTGCCAGTTCCCGGGACAGGACGTACTATGGCTACACCTTC.

The gene calls are TRBV2 and TRBJ1-2; D might be TRBD1 (6 bases). Germline CDR1 reads SNHLY; CDR2 reads FYNNEI. V was shortened by 9 bases and J by 8 bases, with 22 bases between the two germline ends. This CDR3 spans 14 amino acids. DNA for the CDR3: TGTGCCAGGAAGCTTCCAGAGAGGACAGACGGCTACACCTTC. Residues: CARKLPERTDGYTF. Full variable domain (outside the CDR3, taken from reference TRBV2 and TRBJ1-2): EPEVTQTPSHQVTQMGQEVILRCVPISNHLYFYWYRQILGQKVEFLVSFYNNEISEKSEIFDDQFSVERPDGSNFTLKIRSTKLEDSAMYFCARKLPERTDGYTFGSGTRLTVV.

The genes are TRBV9 and TRBJ2-2, with D uncertain. Trimming left V 4 bases short and J 7 bases short, with 14 bases between. The CDR3 spans 14 residues. In germline, CDR1 is SGDLS, CDR2 YYNGEE. The CDR3 DNA reads as TGTGCCAGCAGCACCAGTAGGGTTGACGGGGAGCTGTTTTTT. Amino acids: CASSTSRVDGELFF.

The rearrangement links TRBV19 to TRBJ2-2, with 7 bases lining up with TRBD1. V lost 5 bases and J lost 7; bases outside the gene matches: 4. The CDR3 covers 13 residues. The germline CDR1 and CDR2 sequences are LNHDA and SQIVND (reference sequence). The CDR3 DNA follows: TGTGCCAGTAGTTACAGGGGCAACGGGGAGCTGTTTTTT. It specifies CASSYRGNGELFF.

The rearrangement uses TRBV27 and TRBJ2-6, with a weak D call TRBD2 (6 bases). This CDR3 is 16 amino acids long. Germline CDR1 MNHEY, CDR2 SMNVEV (reference sequence). V dropped 0 bases and J dropped 3 bases, with 9 bases sitting between them. The CDR3 is CASSLSTSFGANVLTF. CDR3 coding DNA: TGTGCCAGCAGTTTATCCACTAGCTTTGGGGCCAACGTCCTGACTTTC.

J is TRBJ2-2 and V is TRBV9; possibly TRBD2 for D (7 bases). Germline values: CDR1 SGDLS, CDR2 YYNGEE. V was cut by 1 base and J by 3 bases, with 22 bases left in between. The CDR3 runs to 19 residues. The CDR3 loop is CASSVSSLEGGRYTGELFF. Written as DNA, the CDR3 is TGTGCCAGCAGCGTATCCTCCTTGGAGGGGGGGAGATACACCGGGGAGCTGTTTTTT.

The genes are TRBV15 and TRBJ2-7; D is unclear. V was clipped by 5 bases and J by 1 base, with 9 bases between them. Germline lookup yields CDR1 LNHNV and CDR2 YYDKDF (reference sequence). The CDR3 consists of 13 residues. CDR3 protein: CATSYTESYEQYF. In nucleotides, the CDR3 is TGTGCCACCAGCTACACAGAATCCTACGAGCAGTACTTC.

This rearrangement joins TRBV7-9 to TRBJ2-7; D call uncertain. This CDR3 is 14 amino acids long. Per germline, CDR1 SEHNR and CDR2 FQNEAQ (reference sequence). V was cut by 3 bases and J by 0 bases, with 9 bases left in between. DNA for the CDR3: TGTGCCAGCAGCTTGGGGTCTAACTCCTACGAGCAGTACTTC. Translation gives CASSLGSNSYEQYF.

This clone was seen a single time. The rearrangement joins TRBV11-2 to TRBJ2-7, with TRBD2 matching over 7 bases. CDR1 is SGHAT, CDR2 FQNNGV, per germline. The junction had 1 base not matched to a gene; V was cut back by 1 base and J by 1 base. The CDR3 length is 14 residues. CDR3 residues: CASSLGSGSYEQYF. The CDR3 bases are TGTGCCAGCAGCTTAGGTAGCGGGTCCTACGAGCAGTACTTC.

This sequence joins TRBV27 and TRBJ2-7; D is unclear. This CDR3 spans 14 amino acids. The V end lost 5 bases, the J end lost 7 bases, and 18 bases lay between the germline ends. CDR1 and CDR2 (germline): MNHEY, SMNVEV (reference sequence). The CDR3 DNA reads as TGTGCCAGCAGTCCCACCTCCCATGCTAGTGAGCAGTACTTC. Translating it yields CASSPTSHASEQYF.

The chain is built from TRBV15 and TRBJ2-3; unclear D gene. The CDR3 contains 14 residues. V was cut by 4 bases and J by 2 bases, with 10 bases left in between. Germline CDR1 reads LNHNV; CDR2 reads YYDKDF (reference sequence). In DNA form, the CDR3 reads TGTGCCACCAGCAACAAGGTGGACACAGATACGCAGTATTTT. Protein: CATSNKVDTDTQYF.

This clone was counted between two and nine times. CDR3 amino acids: CASSRFGLGRSNYGYTF. The CDR3, as DNA: TGTGCCAGCAGCCGCTTTGGTCTAGGCAGATCTAACTATGGCTACACCTTC. The V and J genes are TRBV7-9 and TRBJ1-2; unclear D gene. The CDR3 is 17 amino acids. The V end lost 5 bases, the J end lost 0 bases, and 19 bases lay between the germline ends. Per germline, CDR1 SEHNR and CDR2 FQNEAQ (reference sequence).

This clone was seen a few times. The chain joins TRBV27 to TRBJ1-6; weak D call: TRBD1 (5 bases). CDR1 is MNHEY, CDR2 SMNVEV, per germline (reference sequence). V lost 5 bases to trimming and J lost 8 bases, with 19 bases between them. The CDR3 is made up of 16 amino acids. The DNA for the CDR3 is TGTGCCAGCAGTCCATTCCCCGGGGCCGAGGATTCACCCCTCCACTTT. Translation: CASSPFPGAEDSPLHF.

The chain is built from TRBV29-1 and TRBJ1-1, with D hard to call. V lost 4 bases to trimming and J lost 0 bases, with 21 bases between them. The CDR3 is made up of 17 amino acids. The V gene's germline CDR1 is SQVTM and CDR2 ANQGSEA. The CDR3 sequence: CSVAAWVVFGMNTEAFF. CDR3 sequence (DNA): TGCAGCGTTGCGGCCTGGGTAGTGTTTGGGATGAACACTGAAGCTTTCTTT.

This clone was detected only a few times. This chain uses TRBV7-9 with TRBJ1-6; 7 positions agree with TRBD1. Germline lookup yields CDR1 SEHNR and CDR2 FQNEAQ (reference sequence). CDR3 size: 14 residues. The trim removed 5 bases at V and 10 bases at J, leaving 8 bases unmatched. For the CDR3, the DNA is TGTGCCAGCAGCCCCGCAGGGGGAAGGTCACCCCTCCACTTT. Residues: CASSPAGGRSPLHF.

This clone was seen once. This sequence joins TRBV4-2 and TRBJ1-1, with 7 bases that match TRBD1. The CDR3 covers 17 residues. Per the germline V gene, CDR1 is LGHNA and CDR2 is YNFKEQ. J gave up 1 base and V 3 bases, and 11 bases lay outside the gene matches. CDR3 region: CASSHSDRERPNTEAFF. CDR3 bases: TGTGCCAGCAGCCATTCCGACAGGGAGAGACCGAACACTGAAGCTTTCTTT.

The chain links TRBV5-4 to TRBJ1-6; no definite D call. This CDR3 contains 16 residues. CDR1 and CDR2 (germline): SGHNT, YYREEE (reference sequence). The V and J ends lost 1 base and 0 bases respectively, with 8 bases between them. CDR3 nucleotides: TGTGCCAGCAGCTTGCAGGAGAGCTCCTATAATTCACCCCTCCACTTT. It is translated as CASSLQESSYNSPLHF.

The CDR3 region is CASSPSSSYEQYF. In nucleotides, the CDR3 is TGTGCCAGCAGCCCTAGCTCCTCCTACGAGCAGTACTTC. The genes are TRBV7-6 and TRBJ2-7; a possible D gene is TRBD2 (5 bases). V lost 5 bases, J lost 0 bases, and 8 bases lay in between. This CDR3 region has 13 residues. Germline CDR1 and CDR2: SGHVS and FNYEAQ.

The gene calls are TRBV11-2 and TRBJ2-7; D not certain. Germline assignment: CDR1 SGHAT and CDR2 FQNNGV. The length of the CDR3 is 12 residues. V lost 6 bases and J lost 5, with 11 bases in between. CDR3 bases: TGTGCCAGCAGGCCCTCCGCCCACGAGCAGTACTTC. Translating it yields CASRPSAHEQYF.

The chain joins TRBV10-2 to TRBJ2-4, with TRBD2 matching 8 bases. The junction had 6 bases not matched to a gene; V was cut back by 1 base and J by 7 bases. CDR3 length: 15 residues. Germline CDR1 and CDR2: WSHSY and SAAADI. The CDR3 region is CASSEFGTGGNIQYF. CDR3 nucleotide sequence: TGCGCCAGCAGTGAGTTTGGGACGGGAGGGAACATTCAGTACTTC.

J is TRBJ2-1 and V is TRBV6-1, with 10 bases fitting TRBD2. Per the germline V gene, CDR1 is MNHNS and CDR2 is SASEGT. After removal of 4 bases from V and 3 bases from J, the junction contained 6 bases not matched to a gene. The CDR3 sequence is 16 residues long. This chain's CDR3 is CASSVSSGGFYNEQFF. DNA for the CDR3: TGTGCCAGCAGTGTATCTAGCGGGGGATTCTACAATGAGCAGTTCTTC.

V gene TRBV4-1 combines with J gene TRBJ1-2; 7 bases match TRBD1. The ends lost 0 bases at V and 8 bases at J; junction bases unmatched: 12. CDR1 and CDR2 from the germline V gene are MGHRA and YSYEKL. The CDR3 is 16 residues long. CDR3 sequence: CASSQDVGDRAGGYTF. The CDR3 nucleotides read TGCGCCAGCAGCCAAGATGTGGGAGACAGGGCTGGGGGCTACACCTTC.

The V gene is TRBV29-1, the J gene TRBJ2-5; the match to TRBD1 covers 8 bases. This CDR3 has 13 amino acids. After removal of 7 bases from V and 1 base from J, the junction contained 5 bases not matched to a gene. CDR1 and CDR2 (germline): SQVTM, ANQGSEA. The CDR3 is CSASDRAQETQYF. CDR3 DNA sequence: TGCAGCGCCTCGGACAGGGCCCAAGAGACCCAGTACTTC.